This TCR beta chain was identified during a study of T cell changes during pregnancy in multiple sclerosis. Trimming pared 4 bases from V and 6 bases from J, leaving 12 bases between. Germline V gives CDR1 MGHRA, CDR2 YSYEKL. This CDR3 has 14 residues. The method was immunoSEQ multiplex PCR; TCRdb's version includes in-frame clones alone and lacks a portion of them. The table includes about 35,000 clones, 90% detected once. This clone turned up a few times. Sequences were derived from peripheral blood, sampled in the third trimester of pregnancy. The chain recombines TRBV4-1 with TRBJ2-2, with D uncertain. This clonotype was sampled from a female donor in good health, enrolled as a control in a pregnancy study. CDR3 coding DNA: TGCGCCAGCAGCCTACCTTCTAGGCCCGGGGAGCTGTTTTTT. As protein: CASSLPSRPGELFF.